Each of the 17 T cell receptor beta chains below was sequenced from the same sample in a study of shared clonotypes between healthy human individuals. Produced via immunoSEQ multiplex PCR; TCRdb's table is partial and in-frame only. The sample lists about 640,000 clones, less than 80% occurring once. The sequenced sample consisted of memory CD4+ T cells sorted from blood. Sample subset: CD45RA-negative fraction. The receptor source for this set is a woman between 25 and 40 years old in good health.

V and J are TRBV28 and TRBJ1-3; no reliable D call. V lost 8 bases and J 1 base, leaving 9 bases between the germline ends. Germline CDR1 and CDR2: MDHEN and SYDVKM. The CDR3 runs to 13 residues. This chain's CDR3 is CASYLGSGNTIYF. The CDR3 nucleotides are TGTGCCAGCTACCTAGGGTCTGGAAACACCATATATTTT.

This clone was seen a single time. CDR3 DNA: TGTGCCAGCAGCTTAGTAGCGGGAGGGCCGGGGGAGCAGTTCTTC. Protein sequence: CASSLVAGGPGEQFF. The chain uses TRBV7-6 and TRBJ2-1; TRBD2 matches at 11 bases. Germline V gene lookup returns CDR1 SGHVS and CDR2 FNYEAQ. The V and J ends lost 1 base and 10 bases, in that order; junction bases with no gene match: 6. This CDR3 has 15 residues.

With regard to this clone: The same CDR3 arises from other DNA sequences in this sample as well. The chain joins TRBV5-1 to TRBJ2-2; TRBD2 agrees at 9 bases. Germline V lookup: CDR1 SGHRS, CDR2 YFSETQ. There are 16 residues in the CDR3. J gave up 2 bases and V 2 bases, and 4 bases lay outside the gene matches. CDR3 nucleotide sequence: TGCGCCAGCAGCTTTACTAGCGGGTCAAACACCGGGGAGCTGTTTTTT. Translating it yields CASSFTSGSNTGELFF.

This clone was seen only once. The V gene is TRBV4-1, the J gene TRBJ2-1, with 7 bases matching TRBD2. The germline V gene has CDR1 MGHRA and CDR2 YSYEKL. V gave up 5 bases and J gave up 2 bases; unmatched junction bases: 6. The CDR3 has 15 residues. The CDR3 region is CASSSLAGAYNEQFF. The CDR3 DNA sequence: TGCGCCAGCAGCTCTTTGGCGGGGGCCTACAATGAGCAGTTCTTC.

The V gene is TRBV9, the J gene TRBJ1-2; D gene uncertain. The CDR3 is 14 amino acids. Trimming stripped 0 bases from V and 5 bases from J, with 11 bases between. Germline lookup yields CDR1 SGDLS and CDR2 YYNGEE. CDR3 nucleotide sequence: TGTGCCAGCAGCGTAGGGCGGGGAAATTATGGCTACACCTTC. Translation gives CASSVGRGNYGYTF.

DNA of the CDR3: TGTGCCAGCAGCTTAGACCGACTAGCGGCGGCCTACGAGCAGTACTTC. This translates into CASSLDRLAAAYEQYF. The rearrangement joins TRBV11-2 to TRBJ2-7, with 9 nucleotides matching TRBD2. The germline V gene has CDR1 SGHAT and CDR2 FQNNGV. This CDR3 is built from 16 residues. The J segment lost 2 bases and the V segment lost 0 bases, leaving 5 bases of the junction unmatched. The whole variable domain, remainder taken from reference TRBV11-2 and TRBJ2-7, is EAGVAQSPRYKIIEKRQSVAFWCNPISGHATLYWYQQILGQGPKLLIQFQNNGVVDDSQLPKDRFSAERLKGVDSTLKIQPAKLEDSAVYLCASSLDRLAAAYEQYFGPGTRLTVT.

This chain joins TRBV28 and TRBJ1-5; TRBD1 is a possible D gene (6 bases). Trimming removed 1 base from V and 1 base from J, with 17 bases in between. Looked up from germline, CDR1 is MDHEN and CDR2 is SYDVKM. The CDR3 extends over 18 amino acids. CDR3 residues: CASSLLVVGRGSNQPQHF. For the CDR3, the DNA is TGTGCCAGCAGTTTATTAGTAGTGGGCAGGGGAAGCAATCAGCCCCAGCATTTT. Drawing the rest from reference TRBV28 and TRBJ1-5, the complete variable domain is DVKVTQSSRYLVKRTGEKVFLECVQDMDHENMFWYRQDPGLGLRLIYFSYDVKMKEKGDIPEGYSVSREKKERFSLILESASTNQTSMYLCASSLLVVGRGSNQPQHFGDGTRLSIL.

The chain combines TRBV28 with TRBJ2-5, with 8 bases matching TRBD1. Germline CDR1 and CDR2: MDHEN and SYDVKM. J was trimmed by 10 bases and V by 7 bases; bases with no gene match: 5. The CDR3 length is 11 residues. In DNA, the CDR3 is TGTGCCAGCACAGGGGGCCCGCTCCAGTACTTC. This codes for CASTGGPLQYF.

A few counts support this clone. V usage is TRBV4-1 and J usage is TRBJ2-7; D unclear. Per the germline V gene, CDR1 is MGHRA and CDR2 is YSYEKL. The CDR3 is 17 residues long. V shed 0 bases and J shed 0 bases, with 15 bases lying between them. CDR3 DNA sequence: TGCGCCAGCAGCCAAGAAAACTCCGAGGCCACCTCCTACGAGCAGTACTTC. This gives the protein CASSQENSEATSYEQYF.

This chain joins TRBV10-1 and TRBJ2-7; unclear D gene. Germline V gives CDR1 WNHNN, CDR2 SYGVQD (reference sequence). V lost 0 bases and J lost 6, with 9 bases in between. The CDR3 sequence is 13 residues long. CDR3 amino acids: CASSESGMGEQYF. CDR3 coding DNA: TGCGCCAGCAGTGAGTCGGGTATGGGCGAGCAGTACTTC.

The V call is TRBV4-2, the J call TRBJ2-3; D remains ambiguous. CDR1 LGHNA and CDR2 YNFKEQ come from the germline V gene. The CDR3 sequence is 16 residues long. Trimming took 0 bases from V and 2 from J, leaving 12 bases between them. CDR3 in DNA: TGTGCCAGCAGCCAAGACACGGGTTTGAACACAGATACGCAGTATTTT. It translates to CASSQDTGLNTDTQYF.

This chain connects TRBV27 to TRBJ2-7, with 7 bases lining up with TRBD2. The V gene end was trimmed by 6 bases and the J gene end by 3 bases; junction bases not matched to a gene: 11. CDR3 size: 15 residues. The V gene's germline CDR1 is MNHEY and CDR2 SMNVEV (reference sequence). The CDR3 nucleotides are TGTGCCAGCAGATCCGGGGAGGGGAGAGTCTACGAGCAGTACTTC. Translation gives CASRSGEGRVYEQYF.

The chain employs TRBV5-4 and TRBJ2-7; no clear D gene. The germline gives CDR1 SGHNT, CDR2 YYREEE (reference sequence). This CDR3 has 16 amino acids. The germline V and J ends were trimmed by 0 bases and 0 bases, with 13 bases remaining between them. CDR3 bases: TGTGCCAGCAGCTTGGGAGGCGGTGTAAGCTCCTACGAGCAGTACTTC. Its protein product is CASSLGGGVSSYEQYF.

The rearrangement joins TRBV19 to TRBJ1-2; 9 nucleotides line up with TRBD1. Germline V gene data show CDR1 as LNHDA and CDR2 as SQIVND (reference sequence). The CDR3 runs to 17 residues. Trimming took 7 bases from V and 4 from J; bases not matched to a gene: 16. CDR3 region: CASKAFGTGQRIYGYTF. In DNA, the CDR3 is TGTGCCAGTAAAGCCTTCGGGACAGGGCAGCGAATCTATGGCTACACCTTC.

The chain carries TRBV5-1 and TRBJ2-5; 7 bases agree with TRBD1. J lost 5 bases, V lost 0 bases, and 7 bases had no gene match. Germline loops: CDR1 SGHRS, CDR2 YFSETQ. The CDR3 totals 15 residues. In nucleotides, the CDR3 is TGCGCCAGCAGCTTGGCCCCGACAGGGTGGGAGACCCAGTACTTC. Its translation: CASSLAPTGWETQYF.

V and J are TRBV19 and TRBJ2-6; D possibly corresponds to TRBD2 (6 bases). Trimming took 7 bases from V and 0 from J, leaving 16 bases between them. CDR1 is LNHDA and CDR2 is SQIVND in the germline V gene (reference sequence). The CDR3 spans 17 residues. The CDR3 DNA sequence: TGTGCCAGTACTGAACGGGGAGGTCCCTCTGGGGCCAACGTCCTGACTTTC. Translation gives CASTERGGPSGANVLTF.

The chain links TRBV21-1 to TRBJ2-7; TRBD1 is taken as the D call from the table, unchecked against the DNA. TRBV21-1 counts as a pseudogene. CDR3 length: 14 amino acids. The CDR3: CASSGASLCDEQYF. The CDR3 nucleotides read TGTGCCAGCAGCGGGGCCTCCCTTTGCGACGAGCAGTACTTC.